This TCR beta chain was documented in a study of monozygotic twins with inflammatory bowel disease. This CDR3 contains 13 residues. The germline CDR1 and CDR2 sequences are SGHTA and FQGNSA. Of note for this clonotype: Its specificity is unknown.

Someone took a roughly 2.5 ml blood sample from each of the donors. General study points: Lower sharing of clonotypes with other individuals was seen in IBD patients than in healthy twins. This was most marked in patients showing signs of disease activity.

Incorporation of UMIs carrying a 6-nucleotide sample barcode was performed by template switching. Following a re-call of the 5' RACE reads, TCRdb has one entry per CDR3 protein and lacks DNA. This sample's table reports nearly 450,000 distinct CDR3 sequences. Sequencing input: blood. The clonotype comes from a human donor with ulcerative colitis or Crohn's disease, or a healthy co-twin of an affected twin (not recorded which). This chain connects TRBV7-2 to TRBJ1-1; with no DNA, the TCRdb D assignment of TRBD1 cannot be verified. The chain's CDR3 is CASSLQGASEAFF. The complete variable domain, with remaining parts taken from reference TRBV7-2 and TRBJ1-1, reads GAGVSQSPSNKVTEKGKDVELRCDPISGHTALYWYRQSLGQGLEFLIYFQGNSAPDKSGLPSDRFSAERTGGSVSTLTIQRTQQEDSAVYLCASSLQGASEAFFGQGTRLTVV.